This T cell receptor (beta chain) was obtained from a study of T cells after yellow fever vaccination. Whole-study findings and limits: It was a weaker secondary response, yet one that peaked faster, at day 5 versus 15. Re-detected after boosting: most primary clones, 96% of CD4 and roughly 88% of CD8. Repertoires obtained by FACS sorting could include abundant clonotypes that entered as contaminants from the bulk population.

This clonotype was seen ten or more times. Its antigen is undetermined. V was cut by 3 bases and J by 3 bases, with 9 bases left in between. The CDR3 is made up of 13 amino acids. Germline CDR1 and CDR2: MNHNY and SVGAGI (reference sequence). Making TCR cDNA involved 5'RACE template switching, which added UMIs and a universal primer site. TCRdb redid the calling of the 5' RACE reads with MiXCR, one entry per CDR3 protein. The table has almost 600,000 distinct CDR3 sequences, about 14% seen once. This clonotype was obtained from a man younger than 40 who received the YFV17D yellow fever vaccine. The V gene is TRBV6-6, the J gene TRBJ2-7, with D possibly matching TRBD2 (6 bases). Source: PBMCs, taken on the day of the yellow fever booster vaccination. CDR3 bases: TGTGCCAGCAGTTATACGGGACTCTACGAGCAGTACTTC. Its translation is CASSYTGLYEQYF.